This T cell receptor (beta chain) was profiled in a study of blood T cell repertoires in COVID-19. Whole-study context: PBMCs, B-cell-depleted T cells, or T cells were the source of the cDNA or gDNA that made up the material.

The protocol was immunoSEQ multiplex PCR, while the TCRdb copy is restricted to in-frame clones and leaves out a portion. The sample contains 75,000 to 90,000 clones, 80% of which appear only once. This CDR3 spans 15 amino acids. In germline, CDR1 is MNHEY, CDR2 SVGAGI. Trimming removed 0 bases from V and 10 bases from J, with 19 bases in between. Sequencing input: peripheral blood. The receptor was derived from a woman aged 40 to 55 with active or convalescent COVID-19. The V and J genes are TRBV6-5 and TRBJ2-7; D may be TRBD2 (6 bases). The DNA of the CDR3 is TGTGCCAGCAGTTACTCGGACTACGTCATGGGCCATCAGTACTTC. It specifies CASSYSDYVMGHQYF.